This T cell receptor (beta chain) was identified in a study of human T cells and chemical hapten exposure. Overall study findings and caveats: The donors suffered from alopecia, so their immune response may not match that of healthy people.

TCRdb fed the RACE reads into MiXCR, producing one record per CDR3 protein. Here the sample spans 40,000 or so distinct CDR3 sequences, 4% being singletons. Time point: patch test 1, 2 weeks after DPC sensitization. Treatment defined: therapeutic diphenylcyclopropenone sensitization with weekly scalp DPC. It was from unfractionated whole blood that total RNA was extracted. V lost 0 bases, J lost 3 bases, and 5 bases stayed unmatched. Looked up from germline, CDR1 is GTSNPN and CDR2 is SVGIG (reference sequence). This CDR3 is 16 amino acids long. On this clonotype itself: No antigen is known for it.

The input for sequencing was whole blood, taken in connection with sensitization to the hapten diphenylcyclopropenone (DPC). The sequence was collected from a man aged 50 to 60 with alopecia areata. Some clones in this sample may be carry-over from other donors' samples. The rearrangement uses TRBV30 and TRBJ1-6, with 7 bases fitting TRBD1. The CDR3 region is CAWSVPGQLYNSPLHF. The CDR3 DNA reads TGTGCCTGGAGTGTACCGGGACAGCTCTATAATTCACCCCTCCACTTT.